This is a list of T cell receptor beta chains from one sample in a study of blood T cell repertoires in COVID-19. Sequencing was performed with immunoSEQ multiplex PCR; in TCRdb, only in-frame clones are kept and a portion is missing. The sample contains under 300,000 clones, around 90% of which appear only once. The sample comprised peripheral blood. The receptors stem from a man aged 45-60 years with acute or convalescent COVID-19. Both conserved end residues are part of each CDR3. The order of the fields is J gene, V gene, D gene, clone size, CDR3 length, CDR3 protein. The D gene is left open where the match is weak. Part of the rows lack a size; the others show once, few, many or a class for expanded clones.

TRBJ2-3 TRBV18 TRBD1 . 16 CASSPLGTGGTDTQYF
TRBJ2-1 TRBV3-1/TRBV3-2 TRBD1 . 16 CASSHLLRDSRNEQFF
TRBJ2-7 TRBV19 . . 14 CASSNGRAESEQYF
TRBJ2-2 TRBV18 TRBD2 . 17 CASSPLQLAGNTGELFF
TRBJ1-1 TRBV27 TRBD1 . 13 CASSLDPGQKAFF
TRBJ2-3 TRBV18 . . 13 CASSEDRTDTQYF
TRBJ2-7 TRBV5-4 TRBD2 . 15 CASSPPGLATYEQYF
TRBJ2-5 TRBV5-1 . once 14 CASSLEGSRETQYF
TRBJ1-2 TRBV6-5 . . 14 CASSRDRTVYGYTF
TRBJ2-2 TRBV5-4 TRBD2 once 14 CASSPSGGSGELFF
TRBJ2-1 TRBV3-1/TRBV3-2 . once 11 CASNQGGEQFF
TRBJ1-1 TRBV10-1 TRBD1 . 13 CASGQGSNTEAFF
TRBJ1-6 TRBV13 . few 18 CASSSHLGRGSYNSPLHF
TRBJ1-1 TRBV5-1 TRBD1 . 16 CASSLNRGGMNTEAFF
TRBJ1-2 TRBV3-1/TRBV3-2 . . 16 CASSQGGVSIRGGYTF
TRBJ1-3 TRBV19 . . 15 CASSIVASSGNTIYF
TRBJ2-1 TRBV5-1 . . 15 CASSLSPLLVGEQFF
TRBJ1-3 TRBV30 . . 15 CAWDYAKGIGNTIYF
TRBJ1-6 TRBV7-8 . few 16 CASSFPGEGGNSPLHF
TRBJ2-5 TRBV30 TRBD1 . 14 CAWSVYRGIGTQYF
TRBJ1-2 TRBV5-1 . . 13 CASSFRQGSGYTF
TRBJ1-6 TRBV20-1 . . 15 CSASPGGRYNSPLHF
TRBJ1-5 TRBV5-5 . . 13 CASSSSNGQPQHF
TRBJ1-1 TRBV6-5 . . 12 CASSSQQSEAFF
TRBJ1-4 TRBV2 . . 11 CASTINEKLFF
TRBJ2-7 TRBV4-1 . . 14 CASSFGGQAYEQYF
TRBJ1-3 TRBV15 . . 16 CATSRDGFSSGNTIYF
TRBJ1-3 TRBV29-1 TRBD1 . 13 CSARDRAGNTIYF
TRBJ1-4 TRBV5-1 . . 17 CASSLTPSGAGNEKLFF
TRBJ2-2 TRBV5-1 . . 14 CASGAQGGTGELFF
TRBJ1-6 TRBV12-3/TRBV12-4 . . 12 CASSFENSPLHF
TRBJ1-2 TRBV3-1/TRBV3-2 . . 14 CASSQDGEGRGYTF
TRBJ1-1 TRBV3-1/TRBV3-2 TRBD1 . 13 CASSGFRGSEAFF
TRBJ2-1 TRBV5-1 TRBD1 . 15 CASSLAPGTANEQFF
TRBJ1-6 TRBV7-8 . . 15 CASGLISSYNSPLHF
TRBJ2-3 TRBV3-1/TRBV3-2 . . 13 CASSQETPGTQYF
TRBJ1-1 TRBV7-9 TRBD1 . 14 CASSWGQVNTEAFF
TRBJ2-1 TRBV7-2 TRBD2 few 17 CASSLWTLAGEANEQFF
TRBJ1-1 TRBV7-6 TRBD1 . 15 CASSLGTDRSTEAFF
TRBJ2-7 TRBV18 . once 14 CASSPPTSGSLQYF
TRBJ2-2 TRBV6-5 . . 14 CASSYGPNTGELFF
TRBJ2-1 TRBV12-3/TRBV12-4 . . 12 CASSLNADYRFF
TRBJ2-3 TRBV2 . . 14 CASRNSYSTDTQYF
TRBJ2-7 TRBV19 TRBD1 . 14 CASSSQQGAREQYF
TRBJ1-2 TRBV7-3 . . 13 CASSLRGVDGYTF
TRBJ1-1 TRBV4-2 TRBD1 . 14 CASSQAGQGAEAFF
TRBJ1-5 TRBV27 TRBD1 few 16 CASSTGTGGFNQPQHF
TRBJ2-1 TRBV2 . . 13 CASSQTGLGEQFF
TRBJ1-2 TRBV19 TRBD1 . 15 CASSTIGQGAGGYTF
TRBJ2-2 TRBV6-5 . . 15 CASSQGSGNTGELFF
TRBJ1-2 TRBV5-8 TRBD1 . 14 CASSRTGTNYGYTF
TRBJ2-3 TRBV5-4 TRBD2 . 18 CASSFSAGGRGPSDTQYF
TRBJ2-3 TRBV9 TRBD2 . 15 CASSVSGGPVDTQYF
TRBJ2-3 TRBV7-9 . . 14 CASSRSGVSDTQYF
TRBJ2-3 TRBV6-1 . . 14 CASSEVSSTDTQYF